These 14 T cell receptor beta chains share one sample of origin, sequenced in a study of shared clonotypes between healthy human individuals. Using immunoSEQ multiplex PCR, the repertoire was profiled, and TCRdb retains in-frame clones only, with some absent. The profile covers hundreds of thousands of clones, with approximately 95% appearing a single time and approximately 0.11% taken by the ten largest. The naive CD8 fraction comprised CD45RO-negative cells positively selected for CCR7 and excluded terminally differentiated effector memory CD45RA+ cells. The specimen sequenced was naive CD8+ T cells sorted from blood. The source is a woman aged 30 to 39 in good health.

About this clone itself: At one of its ends the junction is not consistent with the germline gene, which may arise from a read error. V is TRBV28 and J is TRBJ2-7; D possibly matches TRBD1 or TRBD2 (6 bases each). There are 13 residues in the CDR3. Germline V gene lookup returns CDR1 MDHEN and CDR2 SYDVKM. The CDR3 sequence is CASGLGGGSEQYF. CDR3 DNA sequence: TGTGCCAGCGGTTTAGGGGGAGGATCCGAGCAGTACTTC.

CDR3 protein: CASKRLAGVSEQYF. CDR3 nucleotide sequence: TGTGCCAGCAAAAGACTAGCGGGAGTCTCCGAGCAGTACTTC. This rearrangement joins TRBV6-6 to TRBJ2-7; 12 nucleotides line up with TRBD2. Germline CDR1 MNHNY, CDR2 SVGAGI (reference sequence). This CDR3 spans 14 amino acids. V lost 7 bases and J lost 6; bases outside the gene matches: 7.

A single count supports this clone. CDR3 DNA: TGTGCCAGCAGCTGGGACTCGGATACGCAGTATTTT. Translating it yields CASSWDSDTQYF. The chain has TRBV5-4 and TRBJ2-3, with a tentative D call TRBD2 (6 bases). This CDR3 comprises 12 residues. Trimming took 3 bases from V and 6 from J, leaving 8 bases between them. Germline CDR1 is SGHNT and CDR2 is YYREEE (reference sequence).

The chain uses TRBV7-8 and TRBJ2-7; TRBD2 aligns across 8 bases. V lost 7 bases, J lost 2 bases, and 7 bases stayed unmatched. The CDR3 is 14 residues long. Germline V gene lookup returns CDR1 SGHVS and CDR2 FQNEAQ. CDR3: CASTGLEVAYEQYF. CDR3 nucleotides: TGTGCCAGCACGGGACTAGAGGTGGCCTACGAGCAGTACTTC.

As for this clone: Other DNA sequences in the sample encode the same CDR3. V is TRBV27 and J is TRBJ2-7; the D is unclear. This CDR3 has 12 amino acids. Germline CDR1 reads MNHEY; CDR2 reads SMNVEV (reference sequence). V was shortened by 5 bases and J by 2 bases, with 7 bases between the two germline ends. CDR3 nucleotides: TGTGCCAGCAGTCCATCACCCTACGAGCAGTACTTC. It translates to CASSPSPYEQYF.

The genes are TRBV7-9 and TRBJ1-2, with TRBD1 matching over 7 bases. Looked up from germline, CDR1 is SEHNR and CDR2 is FQNEAQ (reference sequence). CDR3 length: 14 amino acids. With V trimmed by 6 bases and J by 3 bases, 7 bases remained unmatched. CDR3 protein: CASSVGGGHYGYTF. DNA of the CDR3: TGTGCCAGCAGTGTGGGAGGGGGCCACTATGGCTACACCTTC. The complete variable domain, with remaining parts taken from reference TRBV7-9 and TRBJ1-2, reads DTGVSQNPRHKITKRGQNVTFRCDPISEHNRLYWYRQTLGQGPEFLTYFQNEAQLEKSRLLSDRFSAERPKGSFSTLEIQRTEQGDSAMYLCASSVGGGHYGYTFGSGTRLTVV.

The V gene is TRBV6-4, the J gene TRBJ2-7; 9 positions agree with TRBD1. Germline CDR1 and CDR2: MRHNA and SNTAGT. This CDR3 region has 17 residues. The junction had 20 bases not matched to a gene; V was cut back by 6 bases and J by 8 bases. Written as DNA, the CDR3 is TGTGCCAGCAGCGACGGACCAAGACAGGGGGTCCTAGACAAGCAGTACTTC. Translating gives CASSDGPRQGVLDKQYF.

The table lists this clone with a count of one. The V gene is TRBV13, the J gene TRBJ1-6; unclear D gene. V gave up 1 base and J gave up 9 bases, with 4 bases separating them. CDR1 is PRHDT and CDR2 is FYEKMQ in the germline V gene (reference sequence). The CDR3 length is 12 residues. The CDR3 here is CASSLVGSPLHF. The DNA of the CDR3 is TGTGCCAGCAGCTTAGTGGGTTCACCCCTCCACTTT.

The CDR3 region has the DNA TGTGCCAGCAGTCCCGACGGGGACCACGAGCAGTACTTC. Translation gives CASSPDGDHEQYF. This rearrangement joins TRBV6-5 to TRBJ2-7, with D possibly being TRBD1 or TRBD2 (5 bases each). V was cut by 5 bases and J by 5 bases, with 13 bases left in between. Germline-derived CDR1 and CDR2 are MNHEY and SVGAGI. The length of the CDR3 is 13 residues.

This chain connects TRBV19 to TRBJ2-1, with 10 bases aligning to TRBD2. CDR3 size: 15 residues. Germline V gene lookup returns CDR1 LNHDA and CDR2 SQIVND (reference sequence). Germline trimming cut 4 bases from V and 6 bases from J; bases unmatched to any gene: 6. CDR3 loop: CASSSASGSINEQFF. CDR3 bases: TGTGCCAGTAGTAGTGCTAGCGGGAGTATCAATGAGCAGTTCTTC.

This rearrangement joins TRBV19 to TRBJ2-5; D gene unclear. TRBJ2-7 matches the DNA end more closely, so the J call is doubtful. The CDR3 contains 14 residues. Germline V CDR1 and CDR2: LNHDA, SQIVND (reference sequence). In DNA, the CDR3 is TGTGCCAGTAGCCCGTGGTCAGCGTACTACGAGCAGTACTTC. Protein product: CASSPWSAYYEQYF.

CDR3: CASSFPTGNYEQYF. CDR3 DNA sequence: TGTGCCAGCAGCTTCCCGACAGGGAACTACGAGCAGTACTTC. The chain couples TRBV7-7 to TRBJ2-7; TRBD1 matches 7 bases. The CDR3 runs 14 residues. CDR1 and CDR2 (germline): SSHAT, FNYEAQ (reference sequence). The trim removed 3 bases at V and 3 bases at J, leaving 5 bases unmatched.

The J gene is TRBJ2-1, the V gene TRBV4-1; perhaps D is TRBD1 or TRBD2 (6 bases each). The CDR3 covers 15 residues. CDR1 is MGHRA and CDR2 is YSYEKL in the germline V gene. V was pared by 4 bases and J by 10 bases, with 20 bases between. The CDR3 coding sequence is TGCGCCAGCAGCCCCGTCGTAGGAGGGGGGACCGAGCAGTTCTTC. Residues: CASSPVVGGGTEQFF.

On this clone itself: One junction end disagrees with the germline gene, perhaps due to a read error. The V gene is TRBV5-1, the J gene TRBJ2-7; the D gene is possibly TRBD1 (6 bases). The CDR3 runs to 12 residues. The germline gives CDR1 SGHRS, CDR2 YFSETQ. The CDR3: CASNGQSYEQYF. The CDR3, as DNA: TGTGCCAGCAACGGACAGTCCTACGAGCAGTACTTC.